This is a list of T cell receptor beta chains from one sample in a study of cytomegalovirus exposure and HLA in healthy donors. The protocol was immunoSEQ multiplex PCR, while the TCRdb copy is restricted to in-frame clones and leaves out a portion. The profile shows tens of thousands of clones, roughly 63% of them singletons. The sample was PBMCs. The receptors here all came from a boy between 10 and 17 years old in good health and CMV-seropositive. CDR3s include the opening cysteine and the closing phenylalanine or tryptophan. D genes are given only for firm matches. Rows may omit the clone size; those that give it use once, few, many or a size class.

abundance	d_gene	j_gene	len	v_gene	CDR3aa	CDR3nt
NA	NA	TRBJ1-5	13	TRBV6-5	CASRRQDNQPQNF	TGTGCCAGCAGACGACAGGACAATCAGCCCCAGAATTTT
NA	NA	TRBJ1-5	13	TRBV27	CASSLRAGEPQNF	TGTGCCAGCAGTTTAAGGGCAGGGGAACCCCAGAATTTT
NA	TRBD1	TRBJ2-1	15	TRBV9	CASSSRRDSANEQFF	TGTGCCAGCAGCTCCCGCCGGGACAGCGCTAATGAGCAGTTCTTC
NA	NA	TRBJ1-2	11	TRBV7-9	CASQGIYGYTF	TGTGCCAGCCAGGGTATCTATGGCTACACCTTC
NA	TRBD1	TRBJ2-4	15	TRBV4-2	CASLDRERAKNIQYF	TGTGCCAGCTTAGACAGGGAGAGAGCCAAAAACATTCAGTACTTC
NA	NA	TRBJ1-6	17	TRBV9	CASSVARGESANSPLHF	TGTGCCAGCAGCGTAGCCCGGGGGGAGTCTGCTAATTCACCCCTCCACTTT
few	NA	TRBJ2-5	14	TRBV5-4	CASSPPRDSETQYF	TGTGCCAGCAGCCCTCCACGAGACAGCGAGACCCAGTACTTC
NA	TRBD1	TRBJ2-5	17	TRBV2	CASTRDRGHLYQETQYF	TGTGCCAGCACCCGGGACAGGGGGCACCTGTACCAAGAGACCCAGTACTTC
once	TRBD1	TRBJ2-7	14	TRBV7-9	CASNGQDSSYEQYF	TGTGCCAGCAACGGACAGGATAGCTCCTACGAGCAGTACTTC
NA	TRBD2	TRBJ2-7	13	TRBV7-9	CASGRGETYEQYF	TGTGCCAGCGGCCGGGGGGAAACCTACGAGCAGTACTTC
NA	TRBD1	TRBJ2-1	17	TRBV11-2	CASSHPREQGTYNEQFF	TGTGCCAGCAGCCATCCAAGGGAACAGGGGACCTACAATGAGCAGTTCTTC
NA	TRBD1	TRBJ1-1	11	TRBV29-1	CSVTTGSHAFF	TGCAGCGTCACGACAGGGAGTCATGCTTTCTTT
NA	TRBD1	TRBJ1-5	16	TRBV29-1	CSVQTTGGESNQPQNF	TGCAGCGTCCAAACGACAGGGGGCGAGAGCAATCAGCCCCAGAATTTT
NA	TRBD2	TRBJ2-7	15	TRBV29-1	CSVSTSHKSPYEQYF	TGCAGCGTCTCGACTAGCCACAAATCCCCCTACGAGCAGTACTTC
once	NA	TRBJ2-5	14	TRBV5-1	CASSPEGGGETQYF	TGCGCCAGCAGCCCTGAAGGTGGCGGGGAGACCCAGTACTTC
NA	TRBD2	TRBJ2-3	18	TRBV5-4	CASSLYTSGGQNTDTQYF	TGTGCCAGCAGCTTGTATACTAGCGGGGGCCAAAACACAGATACGCAGTATTTT
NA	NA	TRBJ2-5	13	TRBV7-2	CASSLVYGETQYF	TGTGCCAGCAGCTTAGTTTACGGGGAGACCCAGTACTTC
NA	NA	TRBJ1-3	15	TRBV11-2	CASSLLQGARNTIYF	TGTGCCAGCAGCTTATTACAGGGTGCCAGAAACACCATATATTTT
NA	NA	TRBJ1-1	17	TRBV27	CASSTTALGAENTEAFF	TGTGCCAGCAGTACCACGGCTCTAGGGGCGGAGAACACTGAAGCTTTCTTT
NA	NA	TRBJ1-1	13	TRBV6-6	CASSLDRNTEAFF	TGTGCCAGCAGTCTCGACAGAAACACTGAAGCTTTCTTT
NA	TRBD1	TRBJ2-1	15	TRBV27	CASRPGQGLPHEQFF	TGTGCCAGCAGACCGGGACAGGGATTGCCCCATGAGCAGTTCTTC
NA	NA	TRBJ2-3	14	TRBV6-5	CASTNRGFTDTQYF	TGTGCCAGCACCAACCGAGGGTTCACTGATACGCAGTATTTT
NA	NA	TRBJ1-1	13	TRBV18	CASSPRRGTEAFF	TGTGCCAGCTCACCACGGAGGGGCACTGAAGCTTTCTTT
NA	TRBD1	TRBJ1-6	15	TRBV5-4	CASSHDRGVQSPLHF	TGTGCCAGCAGCCACGACAGGGGAGTCCAATCACCCCTCCACTTT
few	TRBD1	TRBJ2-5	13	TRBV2	CASSYRGVETQYF	TGTGCCAGCAGTTACAGGGGAGTGGAGACCCAGTACTTC
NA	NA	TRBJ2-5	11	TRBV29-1	CSVSNGETQYF	TGCAGCGTTTCGAACGGGGAGACCCAGTACTTC
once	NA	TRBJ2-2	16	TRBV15	CATSSGSTRDFGELFF	TGTGCCACCAGCAGCGGTAGCACCAGGGATTTCGGGGAGCTGTTTTTT
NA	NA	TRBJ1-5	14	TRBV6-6	CASKTAYSNQPQHF	TGTGCCAGCAAAACAGCTTATAGCAATCAGCCCCAGCATTTT
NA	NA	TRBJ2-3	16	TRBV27	CASLLTHRTSTDTQYF	TGTGCCAGCCTTCTAACTCACAGGACCAGCACAGATACGCAGTATTTT
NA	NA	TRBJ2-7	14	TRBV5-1	CASSLGRSSYEQYF	TGCGCCAGCAGCTTGGGACGGAGCTCCTACGAGCAGTACTTC
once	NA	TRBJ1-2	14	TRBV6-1	CASSEALRDYGYTF	TGTGCCAGCAGTGAAGCGCTTCGAGACTATGGCTACACCTTC
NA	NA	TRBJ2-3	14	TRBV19	CEVTGGGPSDTQYF	TGTGAAGTAACAGGGGGAGGGCCCTCGGATACGCAGTATTTT
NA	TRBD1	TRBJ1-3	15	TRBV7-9	CASSWGTDSGNTIYF	TGTGCCAGCAGTTGGGGGACAGACTCTGGAAACACCATATATTTT
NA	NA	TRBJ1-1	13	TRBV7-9	CASSIDGSTEAFF	TGTGCCAGCAGCATTGACGGGAGTACTGAAGCTTTCTTT
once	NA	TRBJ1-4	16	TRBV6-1	CASSERGAATNEKLFF	TGTGCCAGCAGTGAACGGGGGGCAGCAACTAATGAAAAACTGTTTTTT
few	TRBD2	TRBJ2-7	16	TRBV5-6	CASSPRTSGNSYEQYF	TGTGCCAGCAGCCCTCGGACTAGCGGGAACTCCTACGAGCAGTACTTC
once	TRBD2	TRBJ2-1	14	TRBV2	CASSAGGPHNEQFF	TGTGCCAGCTCCGCGGGAGGGCCGCACAATGAGCAGTTCTTC
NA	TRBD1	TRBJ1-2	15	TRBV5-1	CASSPTGTGIHGYTF	TGCGCCAGCAGTCCAACCGGGACAGGGATCCATGGCTACACCTTC
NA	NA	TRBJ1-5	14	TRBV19	CASQPGQRPSGQHF	TGTGCCAGTCAACCGGGACAACGACCTTCGGGCCAGCATTTT
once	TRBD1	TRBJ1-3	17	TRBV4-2	CASSQDGTGDPGNTIYF	TGTGCCAGCAGCCAAGACGGGACAGGGGATCCTGGAAACACCATATATTTT
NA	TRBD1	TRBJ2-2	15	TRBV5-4	CASSRDRANTGELFF	TGTGCCAGCAGCCGGGACAGGGCTAACACCGGGGAGCTGTTTTTT
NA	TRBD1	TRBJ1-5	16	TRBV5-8	CASSTGGWFSNQPQHF	TGTGCCAGCAGTACAGGGGGCTGGTTTAGCAATCAGCCCCAGCATTTT
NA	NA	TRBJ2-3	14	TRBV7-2	CASSSVGPSDTQYF	TGTGCCAGCAGTTCTGTGGGGCCATCTGATACGCAGTATTTT
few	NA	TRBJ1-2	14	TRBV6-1	CASSPGHLAAGYTF	TGTGCCAGCAGTCCCGGACACCTTGCTGCTGGCTACACCTTC
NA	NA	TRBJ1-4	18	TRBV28	CASSSPGGGIGTNEKLFF	TGTGCCAGCAGTTCCCCCGGAGGAGGAATCGGCACTAATGAAAAACTGTTTTTT
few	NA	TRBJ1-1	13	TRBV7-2	CASSLVAYTEAFF	TGTGCCAGCAGCTTAGTCGCGTACACTGAAGCTTTCTTT
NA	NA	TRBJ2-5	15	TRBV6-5	CASSYRGRAQETQYF	TGTGCCAGCAGTTACAGGGGCAGGGCCCAAGAGACCCAGTACTTC
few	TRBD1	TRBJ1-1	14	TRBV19	CASSLTGASTEAFF	TGTGCCAGTAGTTTGACAGGGGCGAGTACTGAAGCTTTCTTT
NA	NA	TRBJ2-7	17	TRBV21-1	CASSKGTSGGALGEQYF	TGTGCCAGCAGCAAAGGGACTAGCGGGGGGGCATTGGGTGAGCAGTACTTC
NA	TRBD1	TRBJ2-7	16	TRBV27	CASRITGQGLSYEQYF	TGTGCCAGCAGGATTACGGGACAGGGACTCTCCTACGAGCAGTACTTC
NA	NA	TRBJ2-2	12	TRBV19	CASSIYSGELFF	TGTGCCAGTAGTATTTATTCCGGGGAGCTGTTTTTT
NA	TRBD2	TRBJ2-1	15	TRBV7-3	CASSPRLAGRNEQFF	TGTGCCAGCAGCCCCCGACTAGCGGGAAGGAATGAGCAGTTCTTC
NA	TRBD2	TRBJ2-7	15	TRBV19	CASSIRGVNSYEQYF	TGTGCCAGTAGTATTCGGGGGGTAAACTCCTACGAGCAGTACTTC
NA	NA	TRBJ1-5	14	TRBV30	CAWSVRGPNQPQHF	TGTGCCTGGAGTGTAAGGGGTCCCAATCAGCCCCAGCATTTT
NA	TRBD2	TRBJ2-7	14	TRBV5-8	CASSLGTRLHEQYF	TGTGCCAGCAGCTTAGGGACTAGGCTCCACGAGCAGTACTTC
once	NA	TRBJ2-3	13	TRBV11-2	CASSFASSDTQYF	TGTGCCAGCAGCTTCGCTAGTTCAGATACGCAGTATTTT
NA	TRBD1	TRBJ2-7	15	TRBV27	CASSIGQGVLYEQYF	TGTGCCAGCAGTATCGGACAGGGCGTCCTCTACGAGCAGTACTTC